This paragraph covers one TCR beta chain sequence. Its antigen is currently unknown. V was clipped by 2 bases and J by 2 bases; unmatched bases: 12. The CDR3 loop spans 18 amino acids. Per germline, CDR1 SGDLS and CDR2 YYNGEE. RNA was extracted and reverse transcribed into cDNA as the sequencing template. Produced via immunoSEQ multiplex PCR; TCRdb's table is partial and in-frame only. The repertoire includes 80,000 to 100,000 clones, around 40% of them detected once, and less than 20% sits in the top ten. This sample was included in a study of CD8+ T cells in alopecia areata. Looking at the study overall: Treated patients' severity was scored by percentage of affected scalp area. General study findings and limits: Expanded CD8+ clones among the top 100, as well as scalp clonality, were significantly decreased by tofacitinib.

Treatment: oral pan-JAK inhibitor, 5-10 mg twice daily. From alopecia areata patients, lesional scalp punch biopsies and peripheral blood were collected. This TCR derives from a human donor with alopecia areata. The V and J genes are TRBV9 and TRBJ2-1; 8 bases agree with TRBD2. The sample in question was CD8+ T cells sorted from blood, obtained at week 24, from a patient treated with tofacitinib. DNA of the CDR3: TGTGCCAGCAGCGTCCAGATTACCACTAGCGGAGCCTACAATGAGCAGTTCTTC. This codes for CASSVQITTSGAYNEQFF.